Following are 32 T cell receptor beta chains from one sample sequenced in a study of regulatory T cells in long-lasting Graves disease. The time point is: newly diagnosed GD, antithyroid drugs for less than 3 months. Extracted RNA from PBMCs served as the source of the TCR library. Arm-PCR of CDR3 regions and iRepertoire HTBI primers were the basis on which TCR beta libraries were built. From the multiplex PCR reads, TCRdb called clonotypes with MiXCR, one entry per CDR3 protein. The sample comprises approximately 300,000 distinct CDR3 sequences, about 18% of which are singletons, and about 38% rests with the top ten. Sample: peripheral blood mononuclear cells (PBMCs), taken at new diagnosis, from a patient treated with antithyroid drugs. These receptors all come from a female donor with Graves disease.

Many counts were recorded for this clonotype. The J gene is TRBJ2-1, the V gene TRBV19; 10 bases agree with TRBD2. Germline V gene data show CDR1 as LNHDA and CDR2 as SQIVND (reference sequence). V lost 5 bases and J lost 6; bases outside the gene matches: 7. This CDR3 comprises 15 residues. CDR3 sequence (DNA): TGTGCCAGTAGTCTCGGACTAGCGGCTCCCAATGAGCAGTTCTTC. The encoded protein is CASSLGLAAPNEQFF.

This clonotype appeared a few times. This chain links TRBV5-1 with TRBJ2-1, with D possibly matching TRBD1 (9 bases). Germline V lookup: CDR1 SGHRS, CDR2 YFSETQ. The CDR3 runs to 14 residues. Trimming removed 4 bases from V and 11 bases from J, with 19 bases in between. In DNA form, the CDR3 reads TGCGCCAGCAGCCTCGGGGGGGACAGGGACCAGCAGTTCTTC. This translates into CASSLGGDRDQQFF.

This clonotype was seen at least ten times. The chain employs TRBV5-8 and TRBJ2-1, with 10 bases that match TRBD1. The CDR3 runs 14 residues. J lost 8 bases, V lost 4 bases, and 6 bases had no gene match. Germline V gene data show CDR1 as SGHTS and CDR2 as YDEGEE. The CDR3 sequence is CASSTGTGAHEQFF. The CDR3 nucleotides are TGTGCCAGCAGCACCGGGACAGGGGCGCATGAGCAGTTCTTC. The variable domain in full, completed from reference TRBV5-8 and TRBJ2-1, reads EAGVTQSPTHLIKTRGQQATLRCSPISGHTSVYWYQQALGLGLQFLLWYDEGEERNRGNFPPRFSGRQFPNYSSELNVNALELEDSALYLCASSTGTGAHEQFFGPGTRLTVL.

This clonotype was seen repeatedly, ten times or more. The chain couples TRBV30 to TRBJ2-1, with D perhaps matching TRBD1 (5 bases). The length of the CDR3 is 11 residues. The V end was cut by 0 bases, the J end by 10 bases, with 7 bases between. Germline V gene sequence: CDR1 GTSNPN, CDR2 SVGIG (reference sequence). The CDR3: CAWSVAGEQFF. The CDR3 DNA is TGTGCCTGGAGTGTGGCAGGGGAGCAGTTCTTC.

This clonotype was picked up a small number of times. The chain couples TRBV9 to TRBJ2-1, with D possibly being TRBD1 (6 bases). Germline assignment: CDR1 SGDLS and CDR2 YYNGEE. The length of the CDR3 is 12 residues. V lost 4 bases, J lost 15 bases, and 17 bases lay in between. The CDR3 DNA sequence: TGTGCCAGCAGCACCCAGACAGGCCCTGGGTTCTTC. Its protein is CASSTQTGPGFF.

This clonotype has at least ten counts. The rearrangement joins TRBV20-1 to TRBJ2-1; D is possibly TRBD1 or TRBD2 (5 bases each). Trimming left V 6 bases short and J 6 bases short, with 21 bases between. The CDR3 contains 15 residues. The germline V gene encodes CDR1 DFQATT and CDR2 SNEGSKA (reference sequence). The CDR3 DNA is TGCAGTGCCCAAGGAGGAGGACCTGGGGGCAATGAGCAGTTCTTC. Translated: CSAQGGGPGGNEQFF.

Only a few counts were recorded for this clonotype. This chain joins TRBV5-1 and TRBJ1-2; D call uncertain. V gave up 0 bases and J gave up 2 bases, with 5 bases separating them. Germline values: CDR1 SGHRS, CDR2 YFSETQ. CDR3 length: 13 amino acids. CDR3 DNA: TGCGCCAGCAGCTTGGGCAAAAACTATGGCTACACCTTC. Translating gives CASSLGKNYGYTF. Supplemented by reference TRBV5-1 and TRBJ1-2, the full variable domain reads KAGVTQTPRYLIKTRGQQVTLSCSPISGHRSVSWYQQTPGQGLQFLFEYFSETQRNKGNFPGRFSGRQFSNSRSEMNVSTLELGDSALYLCASSLGKNYGYTFGSGTRLTVV.

This clonotype showed up many times. The chain employs TRBV27 and TRBJ1-5, with no clear D. The CDR3 contains 16 residues. The germline V gene has CDR1 MNHEY and CDR2 SMNVEV (reference sequence). Trimming removed 7 bases from V and 4 bases from J, with 20 bases in between. This CDR3 is CASNRLAGRMNQPQHF. CDR3 bases: TGTGCCAGCAACCGGCTCGCGGGCAGGATGAATCAGCCCCAGCATTTT.

V is TRBV19 and J is TRBJ1-4; D is undetermined. V was clipped by 9 bases and J by 0 bases, with 29 bases between them. Germline V gene sequence: CDR1 LNHDA, CDR2 SQIVND (reference sequence). The CDR3 is 20 amino acids. The CDR3 DNA sequence: TGTGCCAGCAGCGCCTCTTCGGGGTTCGGGTCCCGTGCAACTAATGAAAAACTGTTTTTT. Its translation: CASSASSGFGSRATNEKLFF.

This clonotype showed up many times. The chain combines TRBV18 with TRBJ1-2; 10 nucleotides line up with TRBD1. Unmatched junction bases numbered 12, after V lost 5 bases and J lost 0 bases. This CDR3 region has 18 residues. The germline V gene encodes CDR1 KGHSH and CDR2 LQKENI. CDR3 coding DNA: TGTGCCAGCTCAGCCCAACCGGGACAGGGGCCAACTAACTATGGCTACACCTTC. Translating it yields CASSAQPGQGPTNYGYTF.

This clonotype was counted many times. DNA for the CDR3: TGTGCCAGTAGTAGACTCGGGACAGGGCCACCAGAGCAGTTCTTC. This encodes CASSRLGTGPPEQFF. V is TRBV19 and J is TRBJ2-1; 9 nucleotides line up with TRBD1. The CDR3 consists of 15 residues. The V and J ends lost 4 bases and 10 bases, in that order; junction bases with no gene match: 11. Germline CDR1 reads LNHDA; CDR2 reads SQIVND (reference sequence).

This clonotype was recorded at least ten times. The chain carries TRBV7-8 and TRBJ2-2; 7 bases agree with TRBD1. CDR1 is SGHVS and CDR2 is FQNEAQ in the germline V gene. The trim removed 3 bases at V and 0 bases at J, leaving 4 bases unmatched. The CDR3 consists of 16 residues. The CDR3 loop is CASSLADRANTGELFF. For the CDR3, the DNA is TGTGCCAGCAGCTTGGCAGACAGGGCGAACACCGGGGAGCTGTTTTTT.

This clonotype has at least ten counts. The gene calls are TRBV28 and TRBJ2-2; possible D gene TRBD2, 5 bases. Trimming removed 6 bases at V and 7 bases at J, with 30 bases between. Germline-derived CDR1 and CDR2 are MDHEN and SYDVKM. The CDR3 is made up of 19 amino acids. The CDR3 nucleotides read TGTGCCAGCAGCTCCACCTTCCCTACCAGGAGAGGGTTGCTCGGGGAGCTGTTTTTT. It codes for CASSSTFPTRRGLLGELFF. Full variable domain (missing parts from reference TRBV28 and TRBJ2-2): DVKVTQSSRYLVKRTGEKVFLECVQDMDHENMFWYRQDPGLGLRLIYFSYDVKMKEKGDIPEGYSVSREKKERFSLILESASTNQTSMYLCASSSTFPTRRGLLGELFFGEGSRLTVL.

The table lists this clonotype with many counts. This rearrangement joins TRBV12-3 or TRBV12-4 to TRBJ1-4, with D perhaps matching TRBD1 (6 bases). V was pared by 1 base and J by 11 bases, with 11 bases between. The CDR3 is made up of 13 amino acids. CDR3: CASSLGGGYKLFF. The CDR3 DNA follows: TGTGCCAGCAGTTTAGGAGGGGGGTACAAACTGTTTTTT.

The sample holds many counts of this clonotype. The chain employs TRBV2 and TRBJ2-7; the match to TRBD2 covers 7 bases. Trimming at V came to 10 bases and at J to 4 bases, leaving 10 bases not matched to a gene. The CDR3 sequence is 13 residues long. Germline values: CDR1 SNHLY, CDR2 FYNNEI. The CDR3 region has the DNA TGTGCCATCGCCAAGGGGAGGGATTACGAGCAGTACTTC. It encodes CAIAKGRDYEQYF.

The chain recombines TRBV7-3 with TRBJ2-1; TRBD2 agrees at 10 bases. After removal of 5 bases from V and 4 bases from J, the junction contained 8 bases not matched to a gene. This CDR3 comprises 16 residues. CDR1 and CDR2 (germline): SGHTA, FQGTGA. The CDR3 is CASSPLAGERYNEQFF. As DNA, the CDR3 is TGTGCCAGCAGCCCCCTAGCGGGAGAACGTTACAATGAGCAGTTCTTC. The whole variable domain, filled in from reference TRBV7-3 and TRBJ2-1, reads GAGVSQTPSNKVTEKGKYVELRCDPISGHTALYWYRQSLGQGPEFLIYFQGTGAADDSGLPNDRFFAVRPEGSVSTLKIQRTERGDSAVYLCASSPLAGERYNEQFFGPGTRLTVL.

In its sample, this clonotype was seen many times. The chain uses TRBV19 and TRBJ2-3, with 14 nucleotides matching TRBD2. Germline V gene data show CDR1 as LNHDA and CDR2 as SQIVND (reference sequence). The CDR3 is made up of 18 amino acids. Losses at the gene ends were 5 bases for V and 1 base for J; bases not matched to a gene: 8. This chain's CDR3 is CASSPGTSGSHRTDTQYF. In DNA, the CDR3 is TGTGCCAGTAGTCCAGGGACTAGCGGGAGCCATCGCACAGATACGCAGTATTTT.

The rearrangement joins TRBV19 to TRBJ2-1; 9 bases line up with TRBD1. This CDR3 is built from 15 residues. The junction had 8 bases not matched to a gene; V was cut back by 7 bases and J by 4 bases. Germline values: CDR1 LNHDA, CDR2 SQIVND (reference sequence). The chain's CDR3 is CASTPGQGLYNEQFF. The CDR3 DNA is TGTGCCAGTACCCCCGGACAGGGGCTTTACAATGAGCAGTTCTTC. Filled out from reference TRBV19 and TRBJ2-1, the complete variable domain reads DGGITQSPKYLFRKEGQNVTLSCEQNLNHDAMYWYRQDPGQGLRLIYYSQIVNDFQKGDIAEGYSVSREKKESFPLTVTSAQKNPTAFYLCASTPGQGLYNEQFFGPGTRLTVL.

The chain uses TRBV6-1 and TRBJ2-5; tentatively, D is TRBD2 (6 bases). The CDR3 contains 16 residues. Trimming pared 7 bases from V and 4 bases from J, leaving 22 bases between. The V gene's germline CDR1 is MNHNS and CDR2 SASEGT. The CDR3 loop reads CASIQIMGGMGETQYF. The CDR3 DNA reads TGTGCCAGCATTCAAATAATGGGGGGAATGGGAGAGACCCAGTACTTC.

This clonotype has more than one count but fewer than ten. V and J are TRBV29-1 and TRBJ2-7; a possible D gene is TRBD1 (6 bases). V gave up 3 bases and J gave up 4 bases, with 19 bases separating them. The germline V gene encodes CDR1 SQVTM and CDR2 ANQGSEA. CDR3 length equals 15 residues. CDR3 in amino acids: CSVERAQGREYEQYF. The CDR3 nucleotides read TGCAGCGTTGAGAGGGCCCAGGGGAGAGAATACGAGCAGTACTTC.

This clonotype was observed many times. The V and J genes are TRBV11-3 and TRBJ2-2; D call uncertain. The CDR3 extends over 12 amino acids. Germline V lookup: CDR1 SGHNT, CDR2 YENEEA. V lost 5 bases and J lost 5, with 6 bases in between. The CDR3 loop is CASSRVTGELFF. The CDR3 DNA reads as TGTGCCAGCAGCCGTGTAACCGGGGAGCTGTTTTTT.

There are many counts of this clonotype. This chain uses TRBV5-1 with TRBJ1-2; D call uncertain. This CDR3 is 12 amino acids long. V lost 4 bases to trimming and J lost 6 bases, with 10 bases between them. The germline V gene encodes CDR1 SGHRS and CDR2 YFSETQ. The DNA for the CDR3 is TGCGCCAGCAGCCCTGACTTTGATGGCTACACCTTC. Translating gives CASSPDFDGYTF.

This clonotype came up many times. This chain connects TRBV12-3 or TRBV12-4 to TRBJ1-1, with D unclear. This CDR3 has 12 residues. Trimming removed 2 bases from V and 1 base from J, with 2 bases in between. As DNA, the CDR3 is TGTGCCAGCAGTTTATGGAACACTGAAGCTTTCTTT. Translating gives CASSLWNTEAFF.

This clonotype has more than one count but fewer than ten. This sequence joins TRBV10-1 and TRBJ2-3; 8 nucleotides align to TRBD2. Germline V gives CDR1 WNHNN, CDR2 SYGVQD (reference sequence). V lost 10 bases, J lost 0 bases, and 12 bases stayed unmatched. This CDR3 is 16 amino acids long. CDR3 loop: CAIPDISGSSTDTQYF. The CDR3 region has the DNA TGCGCCATTCCGGATATAAGCGGGAGTAGCACAGATACGCAGTATTTT.

At least ten counts were recorded for this clonotype. V usage is TRBV11-2 and J usage is TRBJ2-3, with a tentative D call TRBD2 (6 bases). The CDR3 runs to 15 residues. In germline, CDR1 is SGHAT, CDR2 FQNNGV. Trimming removed 1 base at V and 3 bases at J, with 11 bases between. The CDR3 DNA follows: TGTGCCAGCAGCTTAGGTCGGGAGTCGACAGATACGCAGTATTTT. It is translated as CASSLGRESTDTQYF.

This clonotype was detected many times. The chain combines TRBV5-1 with TRBJ1-1; D possibly corresponds to TRBD1 (5 bases). This CDR3 region has 16 residues. Trimming stripped 0 bases from V and 2 bases from J, with 14 bases between. Germline values: CDR1 SGHRS, CDR2 YFSETQ. CDR3 sequence reads: CASSLGAAGANTEAFF. The CDR3 DNA reads TGCGCCAGCAGCTTGGGCGCTGCCGGGGCCAACACTGAAGCTTTCTTT.

As regards this clonotype: Only one base separates this from a far larger clonotype, so it likely reflects a read error. This chain links TRBV28 with TRBJ1-2; D unresolved. In germline, CDR1 is MDHEN, CDR2 SYDVKM. The CDR3 covers 12 residues. Trimming removed 2 bases from V and 5 bases from J, with 6 bases in between. In nucleotides, the CDR3 is TGTGCCAGCAGTTTAAAAGGGTATGGCTACACCTTC. It translates to CASSLKGYGYTF.

The sample holds many counts of this clonotype. This chain connects TRBV28 to TRBJ1-1; D is unresolved. The CDR3 length is 15 residues. V lost 5 bases, J lost 1 base, and 14 bases lay in between. The germline V gene has CDR1 MDHEN and CDR2 SYDVKM. The CDR3 reads CASSSLKRPNTEAFF. CDR3 in DNA: TGTGCCAGCAGTAGTCTCAAACGCCCGAACACTGAAGCTTTCTTT.

This rearrangement joins TRBV3-1 to TRBJ2-5, with D possibly being TRBD1 (6 bases). Trimming took 4 bases from V and 5 from J, leaving 17 bases between them. Germline CDR1 and CDR2: LGHDT and YNNKEL (reference sequence). This CDR3 is built from 15 residues. The CDR3, as DNA: TGTGCCAGCAGCCGGACAGTGGGCAACCGGGAGACCCAGTACTTC. Translating gives CASSRTVGNRETQYF.

This clonotype has at least ten counts. V gene TRBV12-3 or TRBV12-4 combines with J gene TRBJ1-5, with D possibly being TRBD1 (5 bases). This CDR3 has 13 residues. V was shortened by 5 bases and J by 6 bases, with 11 bases between the two germline ends. CDR3 DNA sequence: TGTGCCAGCAGTCCCCAGGGCCCTCAGCCCCAGCATTTT. It specifies CASSPQGPQPQHF.

This clonotype was observed at least ten times. The V and J genes are TRBV20-1 and TRBJ2-3, with D hard to call. This CDR3 is built from 15 residues. V shed 6 bases and J shed 4 bases, with 20 bases lying between them. Germline CDR1 DFQATT, CDR2 SNEGSKA (reference sequence). The CDR3 region is CSASKGGTWPDTQYF. The CDR3 DNA reads as TGCAGTGCCTCCAAAGGCGGAACTTGGCCAGATACGCAGTATTTT.

This clonotype appeared many times. The V gene is TRBV28, the J gene TRBJ1-5; 7 nucleotides match TRBD1. This CDR3 has 13 residues. J was trimmed by 4 bases and V by 8 bases; bases with no gene match: 5. Germline V gives CDR1 MDHEN, CDR2 SYDVKM. CDR3 in DNA: TGTGCCAGCGCGGGACAGCTTAATCAGCCCCAGCATTTT. Translating it yields CASAGQLNQPQHF.